This T cell receptor beta chain was sequenced during a study of tumor-infiltrating lymphocytes in primary liver carcinoma. About the research overall: Patients underwent resection of primary liver carcinoma. Every sample contained roughly 3.65 to 8 million productive TCRbeta reads, and these numbers were similar from one tissue type to another.

The source of the blood RNA was unsorted whole blood, and germline DNA was extracted as well. Production of TCR beta cDNA used around 500 ng total RNA together with a constant-region primer. Three-round nested multiplex PCR performed with slightly modified ARM-PCR produced the TCR beta libraries. The first two PCR rounds used TRBV1-TRBV30 primers with a Cbeta primer, roughly 10 cycles each. TCRdb called the multiplex PCR reads again in MiXCR, with one record for every CDR3 protein. This sample has 310,000 or so distinct CDR3 sequences; around three fifths occur once, and the top ten carry 17%. CDR1 and CDR2 (germline): SGHNT, YENEEA. The CDR3 extends over 13 amino acids. V shed 7 bases and J shed 13 bases, with 20 bases lying between them. Of note for this clonotype: Its antigen is undetermined.

Study observations and caveats: It was tumor-adjacent and tumor-blood pairs that overlapped less than tumor region pairs did. Tumors and blood were compared for top-250-clone fraction, and tumors had the significantly higher value (p = 0.039).

The rearrangement joins TRBV11-3 to TRBJ2-1, with D hard to call. The clonotype comes from a young woman with primary liver carcinoma and hepatitis B virus infection. Sequencing used peripheral blood. CDR3 coding DNA: TGTGCCAGCACCCCTTGGCAAGCCGGTGAACAGTTCTTC. Its protein is CASTPWQAGEQFF.